These 25 T cell receptor beta chains share one sample of origin, sequenced in a study of CD8+ T cells in alopecia areata. Investigators isolated RNA and reverse transcribed it into cDNA to act as the sequencing template. Sequenced by immunoSEQ multiplex PCR; TCRdb stores in-frame clones only, minus some. The table shows 150,000 to 200,000 clones, with just under 65% occurring only once. Treatment: oral pan-JAK inhibitor, 5-10 mg twice daily. This sample comprised CD4+ T cells sorted from blood, obtained at approximately week 50, from a patient treated with tofacitinib. These receptors came from a human donor with alopecia areata.

The rearrangement joins TRBV2 to TRBJ2-7; tentative D call: TRBD2 (6 bases). Germline CDR1 SNHLY, CDR2 FYNNEI. This CDR3 has 13 residues. Trimming pared 8 bases from V and 2 bases from J, leaving 13 bases between. CDR3 in amino acids: CASGPGEAYEQYF. CDR3 DNA sequence: TGTGCCAGCGGCCCGGGGGAGGCCTACGAGCAGTACTTC.

The rearrangement joins TRBV6-1 to TRBJ1-5; D unresolved. Trimming shortened V by 2 bases and J by 5 bases, and 13 bases separated the two germline ends. Germline CDR1 MNHNS, CDR2 SASEGT. This CDR3 is built from 15 residues. The CDR3 DNA reads as TGTGCCAGCAGTGAATGGGGTTTGGGCCATCAGCCCCAGCATTTT. Translated: CASSEWGLGHQPQHF.

The genes are TRBV29-1 and TRBJ1-1; D unclear. Germline V gene sequence: CDR1 SQVTM, CDR2 ANQGSEA. The CDR3 length is 14 residues. Trimming removed 7 bases from V and 6 bases from J, with 21 bases in between. The CDR3 region has the DNA TGCAGCGCCGACGGAGGAAGTGGTTGGGCTGAAGCTTTCTTT. This sequence encodes CSADGGSGWAEAFF.

The chain's CDR3 is CASSHTDRGEAFF. CDR3 in DNA: TGCGCCAGCAGCCACACGGACAGGGGTGAAGCTTTCTTT. V gene TRBV4-1 combines with J gene TRBJ1-1; 9 bases are a match to TRBD1. J gave up 7 bases and V 3 bases, and 3 bases lay outside the gene matches. CDR1 is MGHRA, CDR2 YSYEKL, per germline. The CDR3 contains 13 residues.

This clone was detected only a few times. V usage is TRBV4-3 and J usage is TRBJ2-2, with D hard to call. Germline V gene sequence: CDR1 LGHNA, CDR2 YSLEER. The CDR3 has 15 amino acids. Trimming left V 0 bases short and J 3 bases short, with 8 bases between. In nucleotides, the CDR3 is TGCGCCAGCAGCCAAGACGCGCGTGACACCGGGGAGCTGTTTTTT. Residues: CASSQDARDTGELFF.

This clone was seen more than once but under ten times. The chain combines TRBV4-3 with TRBJ1-2, with 8 positions matching TRBD1. V lost 4 bases, J lost 8 bases, and 12 bases stayed unmatched. CDR3 length: 15 amino acids. Per germline, CDR1 LGHNA and CDR2 YSLEER. CDR3 bases: TGCGCCAGCAGCCGCGAGTCCCCGGACAGGGCCGGCTACACCTTC. Translated: CASSRESPDRAGYTF.

The chain couples TRBV5-6 to TRBJ2-3; the match to TRBD1 covers 10 bases. CDR1 is SGHDT, CDR2 YYEEEE, per germline. The CDR3 runs 16 residues. V lost 3 bases and J lost 4; bases outside the gene matches: 8. The CDR3 nucleotides are TGTGCCAGCAGCTGGACCGGGACAGGGGAGGCAGATACGCAGTATTTT. This gives the protein CASSWTGTGEADTQYF.

The chain links TRBV5-1 to TRBJ2-7; TRBD2 matches at 10 bases. Unmatched junction bases numbered 4, after V lost 1 base and J lost 0 bases. CDR1 and CDR2 from the germline V gene are SGHRS and YFSETQ. The CDR3 contains 16 residues. The CDR3 DNA is TGCGCCAGCAGCTTGACTAGCGGGGTAGACTCCTACGAGCAGTACTTC. It encodes CASSLTSGVDSYEQYF.

CDR3 region: CSVVRGRTGSETQYF. In DNA form, the CDR3 reads TGCAGCGTCGTACGTGGTCGGACAGGGTCAGAGACCCAGTACTTC. This chain connects TRBV29-1 to TRBJ2-5, with TRBD1 identical over 8 bases. The trim removed 6 bases at V and 4 bases at J, leaving 13 bases unmatched. This CDR3 is built from 15 residues. Germline CDR1 SQVTM, CDR2 ANQGSEA.

This chain connects TRBV7-8 to TRBJ1-2; D possibly corresponds to TRBD1 (6 bases). Trimming took 5 bases from V and 8 from J, leaving 18 bases between them. The CDR3 spans 14 residues. Germline loops: CDR1 SGHVS, CDR2 FQNEAQ. CDR3 in amino acids: CASSPQGFSGGYTF. The CDR3 nucleotides read TGTGCCAGCAGCCCACAGGGATTCTCGGGGGGCTACACCTTC.

The CDR3 nucleotides are TGTGCCAGCTCACCTAAGTCCTACAATGAGCAGTTCTTC. This translates into CASSPKSYNEQFF. The chain employs TRBV18 and TRBJ2-1; D is undetermined. This CDR3 has 13 amino acids. Trimming removed 3 bases at V and 1 base at J, with 4 bases between. CDR1 and CDR2 (germline): KGHSH, LQKENI.

The chain uses TRBV29-1 and TRBJ1-2, with D hard to call. Trimming removed 2 bases at V and 8 bases at J, with 12 bases between. There are 12 residues in the CDR3. The germline V gene encodes CDR1 SQVTM and CDR2 ANQGSEA. Written as DNA, the CDR3 is TGCAGCGTTGAATCGGCAGCGAGGGGCTACACCTTC. It codes for CSVESAARGYTF.

CDR3 nucleotide sequence: TGTGCCAGCAGCCGTTCCCACCGCAACACTGAAGCTTTCTTT. Protein product: CASSRSHRNTEAFF. The chain is built from TRBV6-5 and TRBJ1-1; no definite D call. The germline CDR1 and CDR2 sequences are MNHEY and SVGAGI. V gave up 6 bases and J gave up 2 bases, with 13 bases separating them. The CDR3 has 14 residues.

V gene TRBV29-1 combines with J gene TRBJ1-6; D might be TRBD1 (5 bases). Trimming shortened V by 1 base and J by 7 bases, and 11 bases separated the two germline ends. This CDR3 is built from 14 residues. Germline V gene sequence: CDR1 SQVTM, CDR2 ANQGSEA. This chain's CDR3 is CSVEGRASNSPLHF. CDR3 bases: TGCAGCGTTGAAGGCAGGGCATCAAATTCACCCCTCCACTTT.

This clone came up a few times. This rearrangement joins TRBV14 to TRBJ2-1; D could derive from TRBD1 or TRBD2 (5 bases each). Germline CDR1 SGHDN, CDR2 FVKESK. The CDR3 has 14 amino acids. V shed 4 bases and J shed 13 bases, with 20 bases lying between them. This CDR3 is CASSRRDRPLGQFF. As DNA, the CDR3 is TGTGCCAGCAGCCGCCGGGACCGCCCGCTCGGCCAGTTCTTC.

This clone was seen once. The chain employs TRBV6-1 and TRBJ2-2; 7 bases line up with TRBD1. Germline CDR1 reads MNHNS; CDR2 reads SASEGT. The CDR3 loop spans 17 amino acids. V was clipped by 2 bases and J by 4 bases; unmatched bases: 10. The CDR3 spells CASSEQGVLTFTGELFF. The CDR3 DNA follows: TGTGCCAGCAGTGAACAGGGGGTCCTAACCTTCACCGGGGAGCTGTTTTTT.

V and J are TRBV6-1 and TRBJ1-2, with D tentatively TRBD1 (5 bases). In germline, CDR1 is MNHNS, CDR2 SASEGT. Trimming stripped 5 bases from V and 4 bases from J, with 14 bases between. The CDR3 is 14 residues long. CDR3 DNA: TGTGCCAGCAGTCCAGCGGGGACCCGCTATGGCTACACCTTC. Translated: CASSPAGTRYGYTF.

This chain joins TRBV6-6 and TRBJ2-7; TRBD2 matches 7 bases. Germline CDR1 MNHNY, CDR2 SVGAGI (reference sequence). The CDR3 contains 13 residues. With 1 base clipped from V and 12 bases from J, the junction kept 9 bases outside the gene matches. For the CDR3, the DNA is TGTGCCAGCAGTTACTTGGGGAAGGCGGGAGTGTACTTC. Protein product: CASSYLGKAGVYF.

This chain joins TRBV30 and TRBJ1-2, with TRBD1 matching over 9 bases. The ends lost 5 bases at V and 2 bases at J; junction bases unmatched: 12. The CDR3 is made up of 16 amino acids. Germline V gene lookup returns CDR1 GTSNPN and CDR2 SVGIG (reference sequence). The CDR3 protein is CAWSLTGTGRNYGYTF. CDR3 DNA sequence: TGTGCCTGGTCTTTGACCGGGACAGGGCGAAACTATGGCTACACCTTC.

This clone has just a few counts. The chain is built from TRBV5-1 and TRBJ2-3; D possibly corresponds to TRBD2 (6 bases). The germline CDR1 and CDR2 sequences are SGHRS and YFSETQ. This CDR3 has 13 residues. V was clipped by 0 bases and J by 4 bases, with 6 bases between them. The CDR3 is CASSLGLADTQYF. The CDR3 nucleotides are TGCGCCAGCAGCTTGGGACTAGCAGATACGCAGTATTTT.

The rearrangement uses TRBV30 and TRBJ2-3, with TRBD2 matching over 13 bases. The CDR3 runs to 14 residues. Trimming at V came to 5 bases and at J to 4 bases, leaving 3 bases not matched to a gene. Germline loops: CDR1 GTSNPN, CDR2 SVGIG (reference sequence). The CDR3 protein is CAWGLAGASDTQYF. CDR3 coding DNA: TGTGCCTGGGGACTAGCGGGGGCATCAGATACGCAGTATTTT.

The V and J genes are TRBV30 and TRBJ1-2; the D gene is possibly TRBD1 (5 bases). V lost 4 bases to trimming and J lost 6 bases, with 15 bases between them. Germline V gene data show CDR1 as GTSNPN and CDR2 as SVGIG (reference sequence). The CDR3 has 13 amino acids. The CDR3 spells CAWNRPREDGYTF. The CDR3, as DNA: TGTGCCTGGAACCGCCCCAGGGAGGATGGCTACACCTTC. The full variable domain, its missing parts supplied by reference TRBV30 and TRBJ1-2, is SQTIHQWPATLVQPVGSPLSLECTVEGTSNPNLYWYRQAAGRGLQLLFYSVGIGQISSEVPQNLSASRPQDRQFILSSKKLLLSDSGFYLCAWNRPREDGYTFGSGTRLTVV.

This sequence joins TRBV11-2 and TRBJ2-7; D is possibly TRBD1 (6 bases). CDR1 SGHAT and CDR2 FQNNGV come from the germline V gene. The CDR3 is 13 residues long. V lost 6 bases and J lost 4, with 13 bases in between. The CDR3 sequence is CASSYRETYEQYF. DNA for the CDR3: TGTGCCAGCAGTTACAGGGAAACGTACGAGCAGTACTTC.

This clone was counted between two and nine times. V gene TRBV7-9 combines with J gene TRBJ2-1; the D is unclear. Trimming shortened V by 2 bases and J by 1 base, and 9 bases separated the two germline ends. CDR3 length: 15 amino acids. The germline V gene encodes CDR1 SEHNR and CDR2 FQNEAQ (reference sequence). CDR3 nucleotide sequence: TGTGCCAGCAGCTTATCAGTCAGGTCCTACAATGAGCAGTTCTTC. The encoded protein is CASSLSVRSYNEQFF.

The chain is built from TRBV29-1 and TRBJ1-1; D unresolved. Germline V gene data show CDR1 as SQVTM and CDR2 as ANQGSEA. V lost 3 bases, J lost 1 base, and 6 bases lay in between. This CDR3 has 12 amino acids. The CDR3 region has the DNA TGCAGCGTTGATCGGCAGAACACTGAAGCTTTCTTT. Protein product: CSVDRQNTEAFF. Supplemented by reference TRBV29-1 and TRBJ1-1, the full variable domain reads SAVISQKPSRDICQRGTSLTIQCQVDSQVTMMFWYRQQPGQSLTLIATANQGSEATYESGFVIDKFPISRPNLTFSTLTVSNMSPEDSSIYLCSVDRQNTEAFFGQGTRLTVV.